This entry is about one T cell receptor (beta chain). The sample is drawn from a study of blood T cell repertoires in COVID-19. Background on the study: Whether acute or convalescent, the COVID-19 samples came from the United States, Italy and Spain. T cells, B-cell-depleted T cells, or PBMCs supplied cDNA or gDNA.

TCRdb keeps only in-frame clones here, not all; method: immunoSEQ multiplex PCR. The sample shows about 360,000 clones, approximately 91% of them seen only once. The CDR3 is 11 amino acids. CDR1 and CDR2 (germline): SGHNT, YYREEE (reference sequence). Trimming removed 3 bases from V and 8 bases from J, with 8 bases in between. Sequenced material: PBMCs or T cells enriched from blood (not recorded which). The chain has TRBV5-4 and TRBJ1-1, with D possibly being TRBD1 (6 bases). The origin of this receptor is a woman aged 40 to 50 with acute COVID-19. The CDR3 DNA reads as TGTGCCAGCAGCTCCGACAGGGAAGCTTTCTTT. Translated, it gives CASSSDREAFF.